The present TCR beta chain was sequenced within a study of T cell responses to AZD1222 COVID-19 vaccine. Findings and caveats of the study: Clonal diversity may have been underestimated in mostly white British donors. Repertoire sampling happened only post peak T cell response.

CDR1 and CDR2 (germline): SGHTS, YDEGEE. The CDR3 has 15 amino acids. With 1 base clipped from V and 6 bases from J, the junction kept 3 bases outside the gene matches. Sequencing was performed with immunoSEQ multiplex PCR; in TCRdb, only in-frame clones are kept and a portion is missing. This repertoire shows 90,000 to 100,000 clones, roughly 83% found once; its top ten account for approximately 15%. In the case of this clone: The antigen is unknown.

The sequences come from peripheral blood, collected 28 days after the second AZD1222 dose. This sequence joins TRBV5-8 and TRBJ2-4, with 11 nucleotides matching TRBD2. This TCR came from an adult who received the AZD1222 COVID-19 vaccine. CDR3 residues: CASSLLAGGGNIQYF. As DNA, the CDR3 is TGTGCCAGCAGCTTGCTAGCGGGGGGAGGAAACATTCAGTACTTC.